This T cell receptor (beta chain) was captured by sequencing in a study of cytomegalovirus exposure and HLA in healthy donors. This CDR3 region has 15 residues. The PCR had 60 Vbeta and 13 Jbeta primers. Clones were read by immunoSEQ multiplex PCR, and TCRdb kept only the in-frame ones, dropping some. The data hold around 67,000 clones, with 65% to 70% observed a single time. The sample was PBMCs. This clonotype originated in a woman aged 25 to 39 in good health and CMV-seronegative. The chain links TRBV12-2 to TRBJ1-1; TRBD1 is taken as the D call from the table, unchecked against the DNA. TRBV12-2 is a documented pseudogene. The CDR3 DNA follows: TGTGCAAGTCGCAGCCGACAGGGCATGAACACTGAAGCTTTCTTT. It codes for CASRSRQGMNTEAFF.